These 11 T cell receptor beta chains share one sample of origin, sequenced in a study of CD8+ T cells in alopecia areata. cDNA serving as the sequencing template came from extracted, reverse transcribed RNA. Profiling relied on immunoSEQ multiplex PCR, and the TCRdb table lists in-frame clones only, not all of them. The sample yields approximately 100,000 clones, roughly 50% seen once. Sequenced material: CD4+ T cells sorted from blood. The receptors stem from a human donor in good health.

The chain carries TRBV5-1 and TRBJ2-2, with D tentatively TRBD1 (5 bases). Trimming left V 4 bases short and J 4 bases short, with 11 bases between. CDR3 length equals 14 residues. Germline loops: CDR1 SGHRS, CDR2 YFSETQ. CDR3 in amino acids: CASSPLRATGELFF. In nucleotides, the CDR3 is TGCGCCAGCAGCCCGCTCAGGGCCACCGGGGAGCTGTTTTTT.

V is TRBV7-2 and J is TRBJ2-7; unclear D gene. Per the germline V gene, CDR1 is SGHTA and CDR2 is FQGNSA. There are 12 residues in the CDR3. With 4 bases removed from V and 4 bases from J, the gap between germline ends came to 8 bases. CDR3 amino acids: CASSSIGYEQYF. CDR3 bases: TGTGCCAGCAGCTCTATCGGGTACGAGCAGTACTTC. Full variable domain (remainder filled in from reference TRBV7-2 and TRBJ2-7): GAGVSQSPSNKVTEKGKDVELRCDPISGHTALYWYRQSLGQGLEFLIYFQGNSAPDKSGLPSDRFSAERTGGSVSTLTIQRTQQEDSAVYLCASSSIGYEQYFGPGTRLTVT.

Only a few counts were recorded for this clone. The rearrangement links TRBV29-1 to TRBJ1-1; D remains ambiguous. The germline gives CDR1 SQVTM, CDR2 ANQGSEA. The CDR3 is 12 residues long. V was pared by 6 bases and J by 1 base, with 9 bases between. The CDR3 region has the DNA TGCAGCGTCGGACGGGCGAACACTGAAGCTTTCTTT. It specifies CSVGRANTEAFF. The full variable domain, in which reference TRBV29-1 and TRBJ1-1 provide the parts outside the CDR3, is SAVISQKPSRDICQRGTSLTIQCQVDSQVTMMFWYRQQPGQSLTLIATANQGSEATYESGFVIDKFPISRPNLTFSTLTVSNMSPEDSSIYLCSVGRANTEAFFGQGTRLTVV.

This chain links TRBV30 with TRBJ1-6; D not certain. Germline V gene sequence: CDR1 GTSNPN, CDR2 SVGIG (reference sequence). Trimming pared 4 bases from V and 4 bases from J, leaving 8 bases between. The CDR3 sequence is 13 residues long. The CDR3 loop is CAWNPEYNSPLHF. CDR3 coding DNA: TGTGCCTGGAACCCGGAGTATAATTCACCCCTCCACTTT.

The rearrangement joins TRBV2 to TRBJ1-2; D might be TRBD1 (6 bases). Deletions cut 8 bases from V and 4 bases from J, with 14 bases between. Germline CDR1 SNHLY, CDR2 FYNNEI. This CDR3 comprises 13 residues. CDR3 amino acids: CASRGEGGYGYTF. The CDR3 coding sequence is TGTGCCAGCCGGGGGGAAGGGGGCTATGGCTACACCTTC.

This chain connects TRBV7-2 to TRBJ2-3; D possibly uses TRBD1 or TRBD2 (5 bases each). With 5 bases removed from V and 6 bases from J, the gap between germline ends came to 12 bases. This CDR3 has 13 residues. The germline CDR1 and CDR2 sequences are SGHTA and FQGNSA. CDR3 in amino acids: CASSAPGTDTQYF. The CDR3 nucleotides read TGTGCCAGCAGCGCCCCGGGGACGGATACGCAGTATTTT.

Comments on this clone: The same CDR3 arises from other DNA sequences in this sample as well. V usage is TRBV29-1 and J usage is TRBJ2-7, with TRBD2 matching over 8 bases. The V and J ends lost 6 bases and 7 bases, in that order; junction bases with no gene match: 8. Germline V gene sequence: CDR1 SQVTM, CDR2 ANQGSEA. The CDR3 is 12 residues long. The DNA of the CDR3 is TGCAGCGTCCGAGCGGGGGCGGGGGAGCAGTACTTC. Protein: CSVRAGAGEQYF.

The V and J genes are TRBV9 and TRBJ2-5; 9 bases line up with TRBD1. In germline, CDR1 is SGDLS, CDR2 YYNGEE. J was trimmed by 5 bases and V by 2 bases; bases with no gene match: 7. The CDR3 runs 15 residues. CDR3 nucleotide sequence: TGTGCCAGCAGCGTTGGACAGGGGTTTGGCGAGACCCAGTACTTC. Protein product: CASSVGQGFGETQYF.

Comment on this clone: Its ends do not fully match the called genes, so a read error is possible. The chain couples TRBV7-2 to TRBJ2-7; 9 bases map to TRBD2. CDR3 length equals 13 residues. Germline lookup yields CDR1 SGHTA and CDR2 FQGNSA. CDR3 in DNA: TGTGCCAGCAGATTAGCGGGGGTCGGCGAGCAGTACTTC. It translates to CASRLAGVGEQYF.

The chain carries TRBV4-2 and TRBJ2-3, with TRBD2 identical over 12 bases. Germline assignment: CDR1 LGHNA and CDR2 YNFKEQ. With 5 bases clipped from V and 0 bases from J, the junction kept 3 bases outside the gene matches. The CDR3 length is 16 residues. Here the CDR3 reads CASSKGTSGSTDTQYF. Written as DNA, the CDR3 is TGTGCCAGCAGCAAGGGGACTAGCGGGAGCACAGATACGCAGTATTTT.

This sequence joins TRBV10-1 and TRBJ2-1; 12 nucleotides agree with TRBD2. From germline, CDR1 is WNHNN and CDR2 SYGVQD (reference sequence). V lost 5 bases to trimming and J lost 6 bases; unmatched junction nucleotides: 11. This CDR3 is built from 17 residues. The CDR3 bases are TGCGCCAGCAGTAATTTTAACGGACTAGCGGGGAGCAATGAGCAGTTCTTC. This codes for CASSNFNGLAGSNEQFF.